Listed here are 17 T cell receptor beta chains from one sample, sequenced in a study of TIL therapy for anti-PD-1-resistant metastatic lung cancer. The immunoSEQ assay was v3. Produced via immunoSEQ multiplex PCR; TCRdb's table is partial and in-frame only. The sample lists more than 45,000 clones, about nine tenths occurring once. Time point: pre-treatment sample, taken before nivolumab and TIL therapy. The specimen comprised blood, sampled at baseline. Receptor source: a person aged 25 to 80 with non-small cell lung cancer.

The V call is TRBV6-1, the J call TRBJ1-5; D is possibly TRBD1 (6 bases). The ends were cut back, 3 bases at V and 10 bases at J, with 19 bases in the middle. In germline, CDR1 is MNHNS, CDR2 SASEGT. There are 15 residues in the CDR3. The CDR3 DNA follows: TGTGCCAGCAGTGACCCCCGGGACACCACTTCTCCCCAGCATTTT. It specifies CASSDPRDTTSPQHF.

V and J are TRBV24-1 and TRBJ2-2; no clear D. Deletions cut 8 bases from V and 3 bases from J, with 12 bases between. The CDR3 totals 14 residues. Germline V gene data show CDR1 as KGHDR and CDR2 as SFDVKD. This chain's CDR3 is CATKSIPDTGELFF. CDR3 nucleotides: TGTGCCACCAAATCTATTCCCGACACCGGGGAGCTGTTTTTT.

The gene calls are TRBV24-1 and TRBJ2-5, with 8 bases matching TRBD1. The CDR3 length is 17 residues. Trimming cost V 5 bases and J 1 base; bases outside gene matches: 11. CDR1 is KGHDR and CDR2 is SFDVKD in the germline V gene. CDR3 in DNA: TGTGCCACCAGTGTCCACTCCGGGACAGGAAGCCAAGAGACCCAGTACTTC. This encodes CATSVHSGTGSQETQYF.

This clone appeared a single time. This chain uses TRBV5-6 with TRBJ1-4; D is ambiguous. This CDR3 has 13 residues. Germline CDR1 is SGHDT and CDR2 is YYEEEE. Trimming pared 0 bases from V and 3 bases from J, leaving 3 bases between. The CDR3 sequence: CASSLAANEKLFF. CDR3 nucleotide sequence: TGTGCCAGCAGCTTGGCGGCTAATGAAAAACTGTTTTTT.

This clone was recorded a few times. V usage is TRBV7-8 and J usage is TRBJ1-6, with D maybe TRBD1 (5 bases). Germline values: CDR1 SGHVS, CDR2 FQNEAQ. The CDR3 has 15 amino acids. The V end lost 5 bases, the J end lost 5 bases, and 13 bases lay between the germline ends. The CDR3 DNA reads TGTGCCAGCAGCCCTTCGGGGGTAGATAATTCACCCCTCCACTTT. This codes for CASSPSGVDNSPLHF.

The gene calls are TRBV29-1 and TRBJ1-3, with 9 bases aligning to TRBD1. The CDR3 is 12 residues long. Germline CDR1 is SQVTM and CDR2 is ANQGSEA. The junction had 5 bases not matched to a gene; V was cut back by 7 bases and J by 7 bases. The CDR3 DNA follows: TGCAGCGCCGGAGGACAGGGGAACACCATATATTTT. Its translation: CSAGGQGNTIYF. Full variable domain (remainder filled in from reference TRBV29-1 and TRBJ1-3): SAVISQKPSRDICQRGTSLTIQCQVDSQVTMMFWYRQQPGQSLTLIATANQGSEATYESGFVIDKFPISRPNLTFSTLTVSNMSPEDSSIYLCSAGGQGNTIYFGEGSWLTVV.

The V call is TRBV18, the J call TRBJ2-2; tentatively, D is TRBD1 (6 bases). The CDR3 spans 17 residues. Trimming shortened V by 2 bases and J by 1 base, and 14 bases separated the two germline ends. Germline assignment: CDR1 KGHSH and CDR2 LQKENI. CDR3 sequence (DNA): TGTGCCAGCTCACCAAGGTGGACAGCCGTGAACACCGGGGAGCTGTTTTTT. It codes for CASSPRWTAVNTGELFF.

This chain joins TRBV27 and TRBJ2-7; TRBD2 aligns across 7 bases. Germline lookup yields CDR1 MNHEY and CDR2 SMNVEV (reference sequence). V was clipped by 8 bases and J by 5 bases; unmatched bases: 12. The CDR3 extends over 14 amino acids. The CDR3: CASGRLATTDEQYF. For the CDR3, the DNA is TGTGCCAGCGGCAGACTAGCAACAACGGACGAGCAGTACTTC.

V is TRBV3-1 (or the pseudogene TRBV3-2) and J is TRBJ2-3, with TRBD1 identical over 8 bases. V lost 1 base, J lost 10 bases, and 1 base stayed unmatched. Germline CDR1 and CDR2: LGHDT and YNNKEL (reference sequence). This CDR3 has 12 amino acids. The CDR3 sequence: CASSQARGPQYF. The CDR3 DNA sequence: TGTGCCAGCAGCCAAGCCAGGGGGCCGCAGTATTTT.

This sequence joins TRBV19 and TRBJ1-5; possible D gene TRBD1, 6 bases. The length of the CDR3 is 15 residues. V lost 8 bases and J 1 base, leaving 15 bases between the germline ends. The germline V gene has CDR1 LNHDA and CDR2 SQIVND (reference sequence). DNA for the CDR3: TGTGCCAGTTTACCTAGGGGGACGAGCAATCAGCCCCAGCATTTT. Amino acids: CASLPRGTSNQPQHF.

This chain uses TRBV18 with TRBJ2-1, with D possibly matching TRBD2 (5 bases). Trimming stripped 4 bases from V and 6 bases from J, with 13 bases between. Germline V gene data show CDR1 as KGHSH and CDR2 as LQKENI. CDR3 length: 14 amino acids. The CDR3 DNA reads TGTGCCAGCTCACAAACCCGCGCGGGCAATGAGCAGTTCTTC. Its protein is CASSQTRAGNEQFF.

This sequence joins TRBV2 and TRBJ2-1; D gene ambiguous. The germline gives CDR1 SNHLY, CDR2 FYNNEI. V dropped 7 bases and J dropped 1 base, with 17 bases sitting between them. This CDR3 has 16 amino acids. DNA of the CDR3: TGTGCCAGCATTAAGGTGCTGAAAGGGTCCTACAATGAGCAGTTCTTC. It translates to CASIKVLKGSYNEQFF.

CDR3 nucleotide sequence: TGTGCCAGCAGCGCCCCCGAACCAGGGGGGGAAGGAATGAACACTGAAGCTTTCTTT. It encodes CASSAPEPGGEGMNTEAFF. The V gene is TRBV7-3, the J gene TRBJ1-1; 7 nucleotides agree with TRBD1. The CDR3 contains 19 residues. Germline V gives CDR1 SGHTA, CDR2 FQGTGA. J gave up 0 bases and V 5 bases, and 18 bases lay outside the gene matches.

The rearrangement joins TRBV10-3 to TRBJ1-2; tentative D call: TRBD1 (5 bases). Germline V CDR1 and CDR2: ENHRY, SYGVKD. The V end was cut by 4 bases, the J end by 8 bases, with 17 bases between. CDR3 length equals 14 residues. CDR3 in DNA: TGTGCCATCAGTGGGAGGGACGGGTCAGGCGGCTACACCTTC. It encodes CAISGRDGSGGYTF.

This chain links TRBV5-1 with TRBJ2-3, with TRBD1 matching 9 bases. The CDR3 sequence is 14 residues long. Unmatched junction bases numbered 6, after V lost 4 bases and J lost 6 bases. CDR1 SGHRS and CDR2 YFSETQ come from the germline V gene. CDR3 DNA: TGCGCCAGCAGCGGAAGGGACAGGGCGGATACGCAGTATTTT. Its protein product is CASSGRDRADTQYF.

This clone occurred once. The gene calls are TRBV11-2 and TRBJ2-2, with unresolved D. Looked up from germline, CDR1 is SGHAT and CDR2 is FQNNGV. Trimming took off 2 bases at V and 1 base at J, with 11 bases between the two ends. The CDR3 spans 16 residues. CDR3 sequence reads: CASSLSRLGNTGELFF. The DNA of the CDR3 is TGTGCCAGCAGCTTATCCAGGTTAGGGAACACCGGGGAGCTGTTTTTT.

In its sample, this clone was seen once. The chain carries TRBV4-1 and TRBJ2-3; TRBD2 matches 11 bases. Germline loops: CDR1 MGHRA, CDR2 YSYEKL. J gave up 5 bases and V 3 bases, and 19 bases lay outside the gene matches. CDR3 size: 20 residues. The CDR3 DNA reads as TGCGCCAGCAGCCAGATTGGGACTAGAGCGACTAGCGGGGAAAGAGATACGCAGTATTTT. This gives the protein CASSQIGTRATSGERDTQYF.